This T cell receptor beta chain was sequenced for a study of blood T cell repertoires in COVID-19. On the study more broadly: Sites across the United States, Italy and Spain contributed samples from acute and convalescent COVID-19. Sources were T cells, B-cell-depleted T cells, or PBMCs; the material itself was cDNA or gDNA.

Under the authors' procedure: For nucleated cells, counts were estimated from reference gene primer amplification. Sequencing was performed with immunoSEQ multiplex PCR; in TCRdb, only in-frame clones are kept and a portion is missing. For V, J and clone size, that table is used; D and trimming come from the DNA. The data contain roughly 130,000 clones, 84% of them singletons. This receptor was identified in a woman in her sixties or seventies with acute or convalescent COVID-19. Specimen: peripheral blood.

The CDR3 DNA reads TGTGCCACCAGTGGGGGGAGGACAGATACGCAGTATTTT. Amino acid sequence: CATSGGRTDTQYF. The V call is TRBV24-1, the J call TRBJ2-3, with D perhaps matching TRBD2 (6 bases). CDR3 size: 13 residues. CDR1 and CDR2 from the germline V gene are KGHDR and SFDVKD. Trimming removed 5 bases at V and 3 bases at J, with 8 bases between.